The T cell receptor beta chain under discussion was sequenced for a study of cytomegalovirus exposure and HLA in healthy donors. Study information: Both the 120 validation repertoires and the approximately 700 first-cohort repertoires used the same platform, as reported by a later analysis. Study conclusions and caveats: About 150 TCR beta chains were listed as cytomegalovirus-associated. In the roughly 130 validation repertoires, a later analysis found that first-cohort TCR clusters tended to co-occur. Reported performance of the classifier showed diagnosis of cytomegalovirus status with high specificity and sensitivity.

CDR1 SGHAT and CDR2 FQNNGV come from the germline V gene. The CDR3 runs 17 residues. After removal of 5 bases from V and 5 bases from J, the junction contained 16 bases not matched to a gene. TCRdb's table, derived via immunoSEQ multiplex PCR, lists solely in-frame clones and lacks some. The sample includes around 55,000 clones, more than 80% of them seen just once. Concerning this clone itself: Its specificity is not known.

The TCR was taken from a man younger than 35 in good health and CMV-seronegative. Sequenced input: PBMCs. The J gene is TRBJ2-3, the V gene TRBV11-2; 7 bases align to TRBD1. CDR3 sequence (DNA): TGTGCCAGCAGCCGAGATGCGGACAGGATTGGAAAAGATACGCAGTATTTT. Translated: CASSRDADRIGKDTQYF.